This T cell receptor beta chain was identified during a study of type 1 regulatory T cells. Study-wide background: This in vitro CD4 product, T-allo10, is enriched for Tr1 cells and alloantigen-specific.

This clonotype is medium-sized (0.01 to 0.1%). No antigen is known for it. The CDR3 contains 11 residues. Germline V gives CDR1 DFQATT, CDR2 SNEGSKA (reference sequence). V was clipped by 7 bases and J by 1 base, with 7 bases between them. Whole-study results and caveats: Compared with non-Tr1 cells, Tr1 cells showed a narrower TCR repertoire.

In TCRdb, the reads were re-called with MiXCR into one record per CDR3 protein. The data show fewer than 80,000 distinct CDR3 sequences, roughly 20% seen once. The clonotype was recovered from a human donor in good health. The sequencing input was cultured type 1 regulatory T (Tr1) cells, either the whole culture or a sorted fraction (not recorded which). The chain links TRBV20-1 to TRBJ1-1; D call uncertain. CDR3 sequence: CSGDTNTEAFF. As DNA, the CDR3 is TGCAGTGGAGACACGAACACTGAAGCTTTCTTT.